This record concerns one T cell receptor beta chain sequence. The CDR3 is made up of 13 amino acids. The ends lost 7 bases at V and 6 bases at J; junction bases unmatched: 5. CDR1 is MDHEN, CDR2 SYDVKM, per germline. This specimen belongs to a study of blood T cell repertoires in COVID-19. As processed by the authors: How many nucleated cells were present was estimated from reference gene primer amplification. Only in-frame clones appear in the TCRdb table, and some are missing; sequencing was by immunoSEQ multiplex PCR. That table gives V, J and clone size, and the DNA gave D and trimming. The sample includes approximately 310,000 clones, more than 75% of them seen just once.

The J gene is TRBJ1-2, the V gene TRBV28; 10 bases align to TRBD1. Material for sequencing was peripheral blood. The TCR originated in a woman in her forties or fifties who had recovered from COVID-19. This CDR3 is CASKTGTGDGYTF. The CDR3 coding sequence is TGTGCCAGCAAAACCGGGACAGGGGATGGCTACACCTTC.